This T cell receptor (beta chain) was observed in a study of CD8 T cells in Susac syndrome. The authors reverse transcribed about 0.5 to 1 ug RNA with random hexamers. TCRdb reanalysed the immunoSEQ multiplex PCR reads using MiXCR and keeps one entry per CDR3 protein. This sample yields 200,000 to 250,000 distinct CDR3 sequences, of which approximately 95% are seen a single time; around 0.099% belongs to the top ten. CD8+ and CD4+ blood T cells underwent TCR beta sequencing. TEMRA cells were FACS-enriched, and CD8+ and CD4+ T cells were isolated negatively. The clonotype comes from a human donor with multiple sclerosis. Material for sequencing was CD4+ T cells from PBMCs.

CDR3 nucleotides: TGCAGCGTTGAATTGGGCGGGAGAGGGACCCAGTACTTC. It codes for CSVELGGRGTQYF. The genes are TRBV29-1 and TRBJ2-5; 7 bases are a match to TRBD2. Looked up from germline, CDR1 is SQVTM and CDR2 is ANQGSEA. The CDR3 consists of 13 residues. The ends lost 2 bases at V and 7 bases at J; junction bases unmatched: 7.